This T cell receptor (delta chain) was sequenced in a study of γδ T cells in repeated Plasmodium falciparum infection. TCRdb applied CATT to the multiplex PCR reads for clone calling. The repertoire includes tens of thousands of delta-chain clones, 0.98% of them detected once, and 9.5% to 10% sits in the top ten. The V segment lost 9 bases and the J segment 1 base; nucleotides outside the gene matches: 12. Germline values: CDR1 GEAIGNYY, CDR2 EKD. The CDR3 is 16 residues long. The table lists this clone with a few counts. Translating this DNA gives a protein that differs at residue 3 from the TCRdb one, which belongs to a much larger clone; a read error is likely, and the protein shown is this translation. Flow sorting of PBMC yielded separate Vgamma9/Vdelta2+ and Vdelta2-negative gammadelta T cell populations for bulk repertoire analysis.

Material: gamma-delta T cells from blood. This TCR was sampled from a pool of human donors (malaria-infected and uninfected, not separated). V and J are TRDV2 and TRDJ1; 11 bases line up with TRDD3. CDR3 bases: TGTGCCCGTGGTCCTGGGGGATACCCGGTCACCGATAAACTCATCTTT. This sequence encodes CARGPGGYPVTDKLIF.